These 30 T cell receptor beta chains originate from one sample sequenced in a study of blood T cell repertoires in COVID-19. The assay was immunoSEQ multiplex PCR, and TCRdb's table has in-frame clones only and misses some. Of some 220,000 clones listed, 75% to 85% are singletons. The material sequenced was peripheral blood. These receptors came from a man aged 45-65 years with active or convalescent COVID-19.

The chain has TRBV4-3 and TRBJ1-2, with 7 positions matching TRBD1. V dropped 4 bases and J dropped 3; count of bases not matched to a gene: 8. Germline V gene sequence: CDR1 LGHNA, CDR2 YSLEER. This CDR3 contains 15 residues. The CDR3 DNA reads TGCGCCAGCAGCCTCCAATCCGGGACAGACTATGGCTACACCTTC. Translating it yields CASSLQSGTDYGYTF.

The chain recombines TRBV6-5 with TRBJ2-5; 11 bases are a match to TRBD2. The V segment lost 2 bases and the J segment 4 bases; nucleotides outside the gene matches: 6. The CDR3 is 16 residues long. CDR1 is MNHEY and CDR2 is SVGAGI in the germline V gene. CDR3 in amino acids: CASSYLTSGGTETQYF. CDR3 bases: TGTGCCAGCAGTTACCTTACTAGCGGGGGTACAGAGACCCAGTACTTC.

The rearrangement joins TRBV11-3 to TRBJ2-2; TRBD2 aligns across 13 bases. With 3 bases clipped from V and 1 base from J, the junction kept 8 bases outside the gene matches. In germline, CDR1 is SGHNT, CDR2 YENEEA. The CDR3 contains 19 residues. For the CDR3, the DNA is TGTGCCAGCAGCTTTTGGCCACTAGCGGGAGGGATGAACACCGGGGAGCTGTTTTTT. Protein sequence: CASSFWPLAGGMNTGELFF.

The V call is TRBV3-1 (or the pseudogene TRBV3-2), the J call TRBJ2-2, with TRBD2 as a possible D gene (5 bases). The CDR3 contains 12 residues. V lost 1 base and J lost 10, with 7 bases in between. CDR1 is LGHDT, CDR2 YNNKEL, per germline (reference sequence). The CDR3 coding sequence is TGTGCCAGCAGCCAAGGGGGAGTGGAGCTGTTTTTT. Translated, it gives CASSQGGVELFF.

The V and J genes are TRBV18 and TRBJ1-5; 7 bases agree with TRBD1. CDR3 length equals 14 residues. The V and J ends lost 4 bases and 7 bases, in that order; junction bases with no gene match: 7. From germline, CDR1 is KGHSH and CDR2 LQKENI. The CDR3 sequence: CASSRDRVGQPQHF. CDR3 in DNA: TGTGCCAGCTCACGTGACAGGGTAGGCCAGCCCCAGCATTTT.

The rearrangement uses TRBV7-2 and TRBJ1-2; D remains unclear. CDR1 is SGHTA and CDR2 is FQGNSA in the germline V gene. V was clipped by 3 bases and J by 3 bases, with 5 bases between them. This CDR3 is built from 12 residues. The CDR3 nucleotides are TGTGCCAGCAGCTTCTCCTACTATGGCTACACCTTC. It specifies CASSFSYYGYTF.

CDR3 residues: CASSLSPLGISEQYF. CDR3 nucleotide sequence: TGCGCCAGCAGCTTGTCCCCACTAGGGATCTCCGAGCAGTACTTC. V usage is TRBV5-1 and J usage is TRBJ2-7; TRBD2 is a possible D gene (5 bases). V shed 1 base and J shed 6 bases, with 17 bases lying between them. Germline CDR1 is SGHRS and CDR2 is YFSETQ. This CDR3 spans 15 amino acids.

The chain carries TRBV18 and TRBJ2-5; 8 bases map to TRBD2. The CDR3 extends over 18 amino acids. With V trimmed by 3 bases and J by 1 base, 13 bases remained unmatched. Germline V CDR1 and CDR2: KGHSH, LQKENI. CDR3 nucleotide sequence: TGTGCCAGCTCACCTCAAAGCCCCTTGGCGGGGGGCCAAGAGACCCAGTACTTC. Translated: CASSPQSPLAGGQETQYF.

V gene TRBV7-9 combines with J gene TRBJ1-2; D may be TRBD1 (5 bases). The V and J ends lost 5 bases and 6 bases respectively, with 16 bases between them. CDR3 length: 14 amino acids. The V gene's germline CDR1 is SEHNR and CDR2 FQNEAQ (reference sequence). The CDR3 region has the DNA TGTGCCAGCAGCCCATCCGGGGGGAGGAATGGCTACACCTTC. Amino acids: CASSPSGGRNGYTF.

The CDR3 loop is CATQDRLSEPQHF. CDR3 DNA: TGTGCCACGCAGGACAGGCTTTCGGAGCCCCAGCATTTT. The V and J genes are TRBV10-3 and TRBJ1-5; 7 nucleotides line up with TRBD1. The CDR3 contains 13 residues. Losses at the gene ends were 10 bases for V and 8 bases for J; bases not matched to a gene: 11. Germline V gene data show CDR1 as ENHRY and CDR2 as SYGVKD.

J is TRBJ2-7 and V is TRBV7-2; 8 bases are shared with TRBD2. Losses at the gene ends were 3 bases for V and 0 bases for J; bases not matched to a gene: 16. Germline CDR1 SGHTA, CDR2 FQGNSA. The CDR3 contains 19 residues. CDR3 sequence: CASSFSYRGGLASSYEQYF. CDR3 DNA sequence: TGTGCCAGCAGCTTTTCATATCGCGGCGGACTAGCCAGCTCCTACGAGCAGTACTTC.

The chain couples TRBV7-2 to TRBJ1-5; perhaps TRBD1 as D (5 bases). The V end was cut by 1 base, the J end by 0 bases, with 13 bases between. Germline V CDR1 and CDR2: SGHTA, FQGNSA. The CDR3 sequence is 17 residues long. CDR3 protein: CASSLGRDAYSNQPQHF. The CDR3 DNA sequence: TGTGCCAGCAGCTTAGGGAGGGACGCGTATAGCAATCAGCCCCAGCATTTT.

The chain joins TRBV7-9 to TRBJ1-2; the match to TRBD1 covers 8 bases. The CDR3 contains 13 residues. The V gene's germline CDR1 is SEHNR and CDR2 FQNEAQ (reference sequence). J gave up 5 bases and V 5 bases, and 4 bases lay outside the gene matches. For the CDR3, the DNA is TGTGCCAGCAGCCCCGGACAGGGATATGGCTACACCTTC. Residues: CASSPGQGYGYTF.

The rearrangement uses TRBV7-2 and TRBJ1-6, with D tentatively TRBD1 (5 bases). Germline V gene data show CDR1 as SGHTA and CDR2 as FQGNSA. Trimming took 5 bases from V and 7 from J, leaving 15 bases between them. The CDR3 totals 15 residues. DNA of the CDR3: TGTGCCAGCAGCCTAGAGGGGTCTTGGAATTCACCCCTCCACTTT. This codes for CASSLEGSWNSPLHF.

This chain connects TRBV18 to TRBJ2-1; D is uncertain. CDR3 length: 12 residues. Trimming took 4 bases from V and 3 from J, leaving 4 bases between them. The V gene's germline CDR1 is KGHSH and CDR2 LQKENI. The CDR3 sequence is CASSLLYNEQFF. As DNA, the CDR3 is TGTGCCAGCTCACTACTCTACAATGAGCAGTTCTTC.

V gene TRBV28 combines with J gene TRBJ1-1; D call uncertain. Trimming removed 5 bases from V and 1 base from J, with 11 bases in between. Germline V gives CDR1 MDHEN, CDR2 SYDVKM. This CDR3 spans 14 amino acids. The CDR3 sequence is CASSPPTRNTEAFF. The CDR3 DNA sequence: TGTGCCAGCAGTCCACCGACACGGAACACTGAAGCTTTCTTT.

The chain links TRBV5-5 to TRBJ2-5; D gene uncertain. V dropped 2 bases and J dropped 3 bases, with 5 bases sitting between them. Germline CDR1 and CDR2: SGHKS and YYEKEE (reference sequence). The CDR3 contains 12 residues. The CDR3 sequence is CASSFQEETQYF. CDR3 DNA sequence: TGTGCCAGCAGCTTCCAGGAAGAGACCCAGTACTTC.

This clone turned up a few times. The chain employs TRBV29-1 and TRBJ2-1; D is ambiguous. The germline CDR1 and CDR2 sequences are SQVTM and ANQGSEA. Trimming removed 4 bases at V and 6 bases at J, with 16 bases between. The CDR3 has 14 residues. The CDR3 region has the DNA TGCAGCGTTGGGCGCGCAGGCGTTGGCAATGAGCAGTTCTTC. Its protein is CSVGRAGVGNEQFF.

About this clone itself: The same CDR3 is also encoded by other DNA sequences in this sample. CDR3: CASSLAPEETQYF. The CDR3 bases are TGCGCCAGCAGCTTGGCCCCCGAAGAGACCCAGTACTTC. The V call is TRBV5-1, the J call TRBJ2-5; D gene unclear. The V end was cut by 0 bases, the J end by 3 bases, with 6 bases between. Germline CDR1 and CDR2: SGHRS and YFSETQ. This CDR3 is 13 amino acids long.

The chain combines TRBV5-1 with TRBJ1-4; TRBD1 matches at 7 bases. Germline CDR1 SGHRS, CDR2 YFSETQ. The CDR3 runs to 15 residues. The V gene end was trimmed by 4 bases and the J gene end by 3 bases; junction bases not matched to a gene: 6. Here the CDR3 reads CASSPYRGPNEKLFF. The CDR3 DNA sequence: TGCGCCAGCAGCCCCTACAGGGGACCTAATGAAAAACTGTTTTTT. Full variable domain (rest looked up from reference TRBV5-1 and TRBJ1-4): KAGVTQTPRYLIKTRGQQVTLSCSPISGHRSVSWYQQTPGQGLQFLFEYFSETQRNKGNFPGRFSGRQFSNSRSEMNVSTLELGDSALYLCASSPYRGPNEKLFFGSGTQLSVL.

A single count supports this clone. This chain connects TRBV15 to TRBJ1-6; 10 nucleotides line up with TRBD1. With 1 base clipped from V and 9 bases from J, the junction kept 9 bases outside the gene matches. This CDR3 spans 17 amino acids. The germline CDR1 and CDR2 sequences are LNHNV and YYDKDF (reference sequence). CDR3 sequence: CATSRALGQGERSPLHF. The CDR3 DNA follows: TGTGCCACCAGCAGAGCCCTAGGACAGGGGGAGCGTTCACCCCTCCACTTT.

V and J are TRBV9 and TRBJ2-3; 8 bases are shared with TRBD1. Germline V CDR1 and CDR2: SGDLS, YYNGEE. The CDR3 has 14 residues. The ends lost 0 bases at V and 6 bases at J; junction bases unmatched: 3. This CDR3 reads CASSVERQGDTQYF. CDR3 DNA sequence: TGTGCCAGCAGCGTAGAGAGACAGGGGGATACGCAGTATTTT. The full variable domain, in which reference TRBV9 and TRBJ2-3 provide the parts outside the CDR3, is DSGVTQTPKHLITATGQRVTLRCSPRSGDLSVYWYQQSLDQGLQFLIQYYNGEERAKGNILERFSAQQFPDLHSELNLSSLELGDSALYFCASSVERQGDTQYFGPGTRLTVL.

The count of this clone is one. The V gene is TRBV7-9, the J gene TRBJ2-2; D is perhaps TRBD1 (7 bases). The germline CDR1 and CDR2 sequences are SEHNR and FQNEAQ (reference sequence). With 5 bases removed from V and 3 bases from J, the gap between germline ends came to 16 bases. There are 16 residues in the CDR3. This chain's CDR3 is CASSPRLRGDTGELFF. The DNA of the CDR3 is TGTGCCAGCAGCCCCCGGCTCAGGGGGGACACCGGGGAGCTGTTTTTT.

The V call is TRBV4-2, the J call TRBJ1-4; 9 bases align to TRBD1. Germline V CDR1 and CDR2: LGHNA, YNFKEQ. The CDR3 consists of 15 residues. Losses at the gene ends were 1 base for V and 8 bases for J; bases not matched to a gene: 5. The CDR3 DNA reads TGTGCCAGCAGCCAAGCACAGGGGGCTGACGAAAAACTGTTTTTT. Its translation: CASSQAQGADEKLFF.

This chain joins TRBV5-4 and TRBJ1-2, with TRBD1 as a possible D gene (5 bases). The CDR3 contains 13 residues. V was pared by 0 bases and J by 2 bases, with 5 bases between. Germline loops: CDR1 SGHNT, CDR2 YYREEE (reference sequence). The CDR3 DNA sequence: TGTGCCAGCAGCTTGGACAGGAACTATGGCTACACCTTC. As protein: CASSLDRNYGYTF.

This clone appeared once. The chain combines TRBV7-9 with TRBJ2-7, with 12 bases matching TRBD2. Germline CDR1 and CDR2: SEHNR and FQNEAQ (reference sequence). This CDR3 contains 15 residues. Germline trimming cut 5 bases from V and 7 bases from J; bases unmatched to any gene: 9. CDR3 in DNA: TGTGCCAGCAGCCAGCCGGGACTAGCGGGCGGGGAGCAGTACTTC. This sequence encodes CASSQPGLAGGEQYF. The variable domain in full, with the rest retrieved from reference TRBV7-9 and TRBJ2-7, is DTGVSQNPRHKITKRGQNVTFRCDPISEHNRLYWYRQTLGQGPEFLTYFQNEAQLEKSRLLSDRFSAERPKGSFSTLEIQRTEQGDSAMYLCASSQPGLAGGEQYFGPGTRLTVT.

The V call is TRBV3-1 (or the pseudogene TRBV3-2), the J call TRBJ2-2; 8 bases agree with TRBD1. CDR1 is LGHDT, CDR2 YNNKEL, per germline (reference sequence). This CDR3 is built from 14 residues. V shed 3 bases, J shed 7 bases, and the junction held 4 bases outside the gene matches. The CDR3 reads CASSQRQGNGELFF. The DNA of the CDR3 is TGTGCCAGCAGCCAGAGACAGGGGAACGGGGAGCTGTTTTTT.

V and J are TRBV4-1 and TRBJ2-7; 8 bases align to TRBD1. This CDR3 has 15 amino acids. Per germline, CDR1 MGHRA and CDR2 YSYEKL. Trimming removed 1 base from V and 5 bases from J; junction bases left unmatched: 7. In DNA form, the CDR3 reads TGCGCCAGCAGCCAAGGACGCCAGGGGGCCCACGAGCAGTACTTC. Amino acid sequence: CASSQGRQGAHEQYF.

The count of this clone is one. The rearrangement joins TRBV28 to TRBJ1-1, with D maybe TRBD1 (5 bases). The length of the CDR3 is 13 residues. The germline V and J ends were trimmed by 3 bases and 4 bases, with 9 bases remaining between them. Looked up from germline, CDR1 is MDHEN and CDR2 is SYDVKM. In DNA, the CDR3 is TGTGCCAGCAGTTTGCACCAGGGCACTGAAGCTTTCTTT. Its protein product is CASSLHQGTEAFF.

The chain couples TRBV7-2 to TRBJ2-3; the match to TRBD2 covers 11 bases. CDR3 size: 17 residues. V lost 0 bases to trimming and J lost 1 base; unmatched junction nucleotides: 3. Germline-derived CDR1 and CDR2 are SGHTA and FQGNSA. The CDR3 reads CASSLALAGGGTDTQYF. The CDR3 bases are TGTGCCAGCAGCTTAGCGCTAGCGGGGGGCGGCACAGATACGCAGTATTTT.